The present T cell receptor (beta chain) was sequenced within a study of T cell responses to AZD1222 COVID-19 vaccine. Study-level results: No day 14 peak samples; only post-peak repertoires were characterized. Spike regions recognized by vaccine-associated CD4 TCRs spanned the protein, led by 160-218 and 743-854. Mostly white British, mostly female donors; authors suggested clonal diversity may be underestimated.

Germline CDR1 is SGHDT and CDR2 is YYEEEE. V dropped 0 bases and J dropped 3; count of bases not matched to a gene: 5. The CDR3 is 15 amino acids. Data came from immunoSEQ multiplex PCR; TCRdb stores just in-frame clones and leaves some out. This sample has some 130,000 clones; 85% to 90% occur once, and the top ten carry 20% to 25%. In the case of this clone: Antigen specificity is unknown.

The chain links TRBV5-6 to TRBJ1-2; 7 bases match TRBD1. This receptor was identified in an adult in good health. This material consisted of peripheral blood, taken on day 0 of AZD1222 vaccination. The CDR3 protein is CASSLVDRLYYGYTF. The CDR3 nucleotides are TGTGCCAGCAGCTTGGTGGACAGGCTCTACTATGGCTACACCTTC. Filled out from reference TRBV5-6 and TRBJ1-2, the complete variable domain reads DAGVTQSPTHLIKTRGQQVTLRCSPKSGHDTVSWYQQALGQGPQFIFQYYEEEERQRGNFPDRFSGHQFPNYSSELNVNALLLGDSALYLCASSLVDRLYYGYTFGSGTRLTVV.